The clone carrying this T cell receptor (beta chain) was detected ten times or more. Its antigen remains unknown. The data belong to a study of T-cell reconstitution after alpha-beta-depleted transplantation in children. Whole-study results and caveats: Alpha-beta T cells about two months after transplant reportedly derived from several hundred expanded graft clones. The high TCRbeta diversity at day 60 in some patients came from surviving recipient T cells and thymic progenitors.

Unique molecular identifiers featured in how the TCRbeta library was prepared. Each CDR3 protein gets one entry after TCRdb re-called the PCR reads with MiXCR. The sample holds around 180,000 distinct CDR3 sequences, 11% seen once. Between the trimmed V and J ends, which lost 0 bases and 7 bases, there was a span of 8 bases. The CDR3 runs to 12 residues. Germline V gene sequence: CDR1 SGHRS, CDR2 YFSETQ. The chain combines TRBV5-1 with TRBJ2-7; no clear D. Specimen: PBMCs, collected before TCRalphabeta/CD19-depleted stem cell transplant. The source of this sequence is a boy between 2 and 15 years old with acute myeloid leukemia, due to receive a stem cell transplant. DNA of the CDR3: TGCGCCAGCAGCTTGGAGGGTGGTGAGCAGTACTTC. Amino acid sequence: CASSLEGGEQYF.